The 9 T cell receptor beta chains below all came from one sample that was sequenced in a study of tumor-infiltrating lymphocytes in primary liver carcinoma. Researchers generated TCR beta cDNA from 500 to 600 ng of total RNA, relying on a constant-region primer. Libraries of TCR beta came from three nested multiplex PCR rounds with slightly modified ARM-PCR. TRBV1-TRBV30 forward primers paired with a C-beta reverse primer drove the first two PCR rounds, about 10 cycles each. TCRdb re-called the multiplex PCR reads with MiXCR, one entry per CDR3 protein. The data hold almost 200,000 distinct CDR3 sequences, with almost 65% observed a single time. The source of the blood RNA was unsorted whole blood, and germline DNA was extracted as well. The material sequenced was peripheral blood. These receptors came from a woman aged 60-75 years with primary liver carcinoma and hepatitis B virus infection.

This chain links TRBV29-1 with TRBJ1-1; TRBD1 aligns across 8 bases. CDR3 length: 15 amino acids. With V trimmed by 6 bases and J by 4 bases, 13 bases remained unmatched. Looked up from germline, CDR1 is SQVTM and CDR2 is ANQGSEA. The CDR3 is CSVAGTGVGSTEAFF. In DNA, the CDR3 is TGCAGCGTGGCCGGGACAGGAGTGGGGAGCACTGAAGCTTTCTTT.

A note on this clonotype: This may arise from a read error, as a much more abundant clone is one base away. The chain employs TRBV10-2 and TRBJ2-7; 8 nucleotides match TRBD2. The CDR3 spans 14 residues. CDR1 and CDR2 (germline): WSHSY, SAAADI. The CDR3, as DNA: TGCGCCAGCTGCAGACTAGCGTCCACCTACGAGAAGTACTTC. Encoded protein: CASCRLASTYEKYF.

To note about this clonotype: A single base separates this from a much larger clone, so it may be a read error. This chain connects TRBV7-8 to TRBJ1-3; D may be TRBD1 (6 bases). The germline gives CDR1 SGHVS, CDR2 FQNEAQ. The CDR3 length is 14 residues. This CDR3 is CASGARGSGNTMYF. The CDR3 DNA follows: TGTGCCAGTGGGGCCAGGGGAAGTGGAAACACCATGTATTTT.

This clonotype was detected ten times or more. The chain couples TRBV11-2 to TRBJ2-5; 10 nucleotides match TRBD2. The V and J ends lost 1 base and 5 bases, in that order; junction bases with no gene match: 7. Germline CDR1 reads SGHAT; CDR2 reads FQNNGV. The CDR3 runs 16 residues. Here the CDR3 DNA reads TGTGCCAGCAGCTTAGGGCTAGCGGGAGAGGGTGAGACCCAGTACTTC. Residues: CASSLGLAGEGETQYF.

This clonotype was observed at least ten times. The chain links TRBV12-3 or TRBV12-4 to TRBJ1-1; TRBD1 aligns across 7 bases. V shed 3 bases and J 4 bases; nucleotides not matched to a gene: 17. The CDR3 is 18 amino acids. The CDR3 coding sequence is TGTGCCAGCAGTTTGGTCAGGGGGATGGGGGCACCCATCACTGAAGCTTTCTTT. Protein product: CASSLVRGMGAPITEAFF.

In this sample, this clonotype turned up a few times. The rearrangement uses TRBV6-1 and TRBJ2-3; 7 bases are a match to TRBD2. The CDR3 is made up of 16 amino acids. Losses at the gene ends were 4 bases for V and 5 bases for J; bases not matched to a gene: 12. Per the germline V gene, CDR1 is MNHNS and CDR2 is SASEGT. The CDR3: CASSGTSRGPGDTQYF. The DNA of the CDR3 is TGTGCCAGCAGTGGGACTAGTCGGGGTCCAGGAGATACGCAGTATTTT.

Of note for this clonotype: No conserved phenylalanine or tryptophan ends this CDR3, so it is likely a read error. The chain has TRBV11-2 and TRBJ2-1, with 7 bases fitting TRBD2. CDR3 size: 17 residues. Germline assignment: CDR1 SGHAT and CDR2 FQNNGV. This CDR3 reads CASSLRGSSGSYSEQFL. The CDR3 nucleotides read TGTGCCAGCAGCTTACGGGGTTCTAGCGGAAGCTACAGTGAGCAGTTCTTA.

This clonotype has just one count. The chain joins TRBV11-2 to TRBJ2-7; TRBD1 matches 7 bases. V gave up 5 bases and J gave up 12 bases; unmatched junction bases: 16. Germline loops: CDR1 SGHAT, CDR2 FQNNGV. This CDR3 contains 14 residues. CDR3 in amino acids: CASSKGQPSYGRYF. The CDR3 region has the DNA TGTGCCAGCAGCAAGGGACAGCCCTCCTACGGGCGGTACTTC.

This clonotype appeared a single time. One junction end does not reproduce the germline sequence, and a read error may be involved. The chain is built from TRBV11-2 and TRBJ2-6, with D maybe TRBD2 (7 bases). CDR3 length: 17 residues. Germline CDR1 is SGHAT and CDR2 is FQNNGV. The CDR3 loop reads CATSSVGRTAGANVPTF. The CDR3 region has the DNA TGTGCCACCAGCTCGGTCGGGAGGACAGCTGGGGCCAACGTCCCGACTTTC.